This TCR beta chain was documented in a study of response to subunit inactivated influenza vaccine. The germline gives CDR1 SEHNR, CDR2 FQNEAQ (reference sequence). The V end lost 2 bases, the J end lost 3 bases, and 12 bases lay between the germline ends. The CDR3 totals 15 residues. From the RT-PCR reads, TCRdb called clonotypes with MiXCR, one entry per CDR3 protein. The data contain approximately 570,000 distinct CDR3 sequences, approximately 7.1% of them singletons. This clonotype was picked up a small number of times. The antigen is undetermined. General study points: There was a suggestion from the authors that each seasonal influenza vaccination recruits few new T cells.

The gene calls are TRBV7-9 and TRBJ2-3; no reliable D call. This specimen was PBMCs from blood, taken 23 months after vaccination. This TCR came from a man aged 50 to 75 who received an inactivated influenza vaccine. CDR3 in amino acids: CASSLFIGSTDTQYF. The CDR3 DNA sequence: TGTGCCAGCAGCTTATTTATAGGGTCGACAGATACGCAGTATTTT.